This T cell receptor beta chain was documented in a study of OX40 agonist ivuxolimab in advanced cancers. V gave up 1 base and J gave up 11 bases; unmatched junction bases: 6. The germline V gene encodes CDR1 MDHEN and CDR2 SYDVKM. This CDR3 is 14 amino acids long. Exclusion applied to patients with autoimmune disease history or systemic immunosuppression. Assay: immunoSEQ multiplex PCR; the TCRdb copy retains only in-frame clones and omits some. Of roughly 30,000 clones in the sample, about four fifths were seen once. This clone is a singleton in its sample. This specimen was CD4+ or CD8+ T cells sorted from blood, taken in a trial of the OX40 agonist ivuxolimab. This chain links TRBV28 with TRBJ1-1; 11 bases fit TRBD1. The clonotype comes from an adult with an advanced solid tumor such as melanoma, head and neck, liver or kidney cancer. The CDR3 here is CASSLFGQGAAAFF. The CDR3 DNA reads TGTGCCAGCAGTTTATTCGGACAGGGGGCGGCGGCTTTCTTT. The whole variable domain, filled in from reference TRBV28 and TRBJ1-1, reads DVKVTQSSRYLVKRTGEKVFLECVQDMDHENMFWYRQDPGLGLRLIYFSYDVKMKEKGDIPEGYSVSREKKERFSLILESASTNQTSMYLCASSLFGQGAAAFFGQGTRLTVV.